The T cell receptor (beta chain) described here comes from a study of shared clonotypes between healthy human individuals. Comment on this clone: As yet, its antigen is unknown. The sample has other DNA sequences that encode this CDR3 too.

The CDR3 spans 15 residues. The ends were cut back, 0 bases at V and 6 bases at J, with 13 bases in the middle. Germline lookup yields CDR1 MNHEY and CDR2 SVGAGI. The deep-level immunoSEQ assay was used. Clones were sequenced by immunoSEQ multiplex PCR, and TCRdb holds only the in-frame ones, with some missing. Of 2 million or so clones in the sample, roughly 96% were seen once. Findings of the study overall: A reduction in generation probabilities was seen for non-shared clonotypes relative to those shared by all four donors. The study found roughly 5% of naive CD4 clonotypes shared across a few donors.

Subsets obtained from CD4+ cells comprised CD45RA+ naive and CD45RA-negative memory cells. The V and J genes are TRBV6-5 and TRBJ2-3; TRBD1 is a possible D gene (5 bases). Sequencing was done on a sample of naive CD4+ T cells sorted from blood. This sample's subset: CD45RA+ positively selected. This clonotype was sampled from a man aged 18 to 29 in good health. CDR3 nucleotide sequence: TGTGCCAGCAGTTACTCAAGGGGTTTGGGCGATACGCAGTATTTT. Translated: CASSYSRGLGDTQYF.